What follows are 21 T cell receptor beta chains derived from one specimen sequenced in a study of T cell responses to AZD1222 COVID-19 vaccine (dated by TCRdb to about 2021). The library was generated by the immunoSEQ multiplex PCR assay. This immuneACCESS table, as held by TCRdb, lists in-frame sequences with V and J called but not all clones. Of the missing ones, under half trace to an unresolved V gene in checked studies; the others have no known cause. The sample table contains approximately 140,000 clones; only one count was recorded for roughly 90% of them. Under 4% of the sample goes to the ten largest clones. This specimen's time point label, interpreted: about 28 days (+/-7) after the second vaccine dose. The sequencing here drew on peripheral blood, taken 28 days after the second AZD1222 dose. The receptor source for this set is an adult who received the AZD1222 COVID-19 vaccine.

This clone was counted once. The rearrangement uses TRBV27 and TRBJ2-1, with TRBD2 matching 13 bases. CDR1 and CDR2 (germline): MNHEY, SMNVEV (reference sequence). The CDR3 sequence is 17 residues long. The V gene end was trimmed by 4 bases and the J gene end by 10 bases; junction bases not matched to a gene: 13. CDR3 sequence reads: CASSSAPGLAGVREQFF. CDR3 nucleotides: TGTGCCAGCAGTTCGGCCCCTGGACTAGCGGGAGTTCGGGAGCAGTTCTTC.

V and J are TRBV10-3 and TRBJ1-1, with D uncertain. CDR1 is ENHRY, CDR2 SYGVKD, per germline. The CDR3 is 17 residues long. Trimming cost V 0 bases and J 0 bases, with 14 bases left between them. Here the CDR3 DNA reads TGTGCCATCAGTGAGTCTATTGGTGGACCTTTGAACACTGAAGCTTTCTTT. Translated, it gives CAISESIGGPLNTEAFF.

The gene calls are TRBV6-1 and TRBJ2-7, with TRBD1 identical over 9 bases. The CDR3 has 15 residues. Trimming cost V 1 base and J 3 bases; bases outside gene matches: 4. Germline V gene data show CDR1 as MNHNS and CDR2 as SASEGT. CDR3 nucleotide sequence: TGTGCCAGCAGTGAAGTGGGGACAGGGCTCTACGAGCAGTACTTC. Amino acid sequence: CASSEVGTGLYEQYF.

This clone appeared once. This rearrangement joins TRBV29-1 to TRBJ1-2; the D is unclear. CDR3 size: 10 residues. The V and J ends lost 4 bases and 6 bases respectively, with 6 bases between them. Germline loops: CDR1 SQVTM, CDR2 ANQGSEA. CDR3 residues: CSVGSDGYTF. In nucleotides, the CDR3 is TGCAGCGTTGGAAGTGATGGCTACACCTTC.

The rearrangement links TRBV11-2 to TRBJ2-7, with 9 bases that match TRBD1. The V gene's germline CDR1 is SGHAT and CDR2 FQNNGV. V lost 8 bases and J lost 7; bases outside the gene matches: 12. The CDR3 extends over 14 amino acids. The CDR3 here is CASAPGTGLREQYF. As DNA, the CDR3 is TGTGCCAGCGCACCTGGGACAGGGTTAAGGGAGCAGTACTTC.

The rearrangement joins TRBV28 to TRBJ2-1, with TRBD2 as a possible D gene (5 bases). This CDR3 spans 13 amino acids. Germline V gene sequence: CDR1 MDHEN, CDR2 SYDVKM. Trimming took off 2 bases at V and 4 bases at J, with 6 bases between the two ends. The CDR3 DNA is TGTGCCAGCAGTTTAGCGGGTTACAATGAGCAGTTCTTC. The encoded protein is CASSLAGYNEQFF. Based on the CDR3 plus reference TRBV28 and TRBJ2-1, the full variable domain is DVKVTQSSRYLVKRTGEKVFLECVQDMDHENMFWYRQDPGLGLRLIYFSYDVKMKEKGDIPEGYSVSREKKERFSLILESASTNQTSMYLCASSLAGYNEQFFGPGTRLTVL.

This chain links TRBV15 with TRBJ1-4; 11 bases are shared with TRBD1. J gave up 7 bases and V 0 bases, and 4 bases lay outside the gene matches. This CDR3 has 16 amino acids. From germline, CDR1 is LNHNV and CDR2 YYDKDF (reference sequence). CDR3 amino acids: CATSRDRDRGGEKLFF. In nucleotides, the CDR3 is TGTGCCACCAGCAGAGACCGGGACAGGGGGGGTGAAAAACTGTTTTTT.

The V gene is TRBV7-9, the J gene TRBJ1-5, with D unresolved. The germline V and J ends were trimmed by 5 bases and 5 bases, with 7 bases remaining between them. CDR3 length: 12 amino acids. Germline loops: CDR1 SEHNR, CDR2 FQNEAQ (reference sequence). DNA of the CDR3: TGTGCCAGCAGCATGGTGGATCAGCCCCAGCATTTT. Translating gives CASSMVDQPQHF.

The chain employs TRBV10-1 and TRBJ1-1; D remains ambiguous. Germline loops: CDR1 WNHNN, CDR2 SYGVQD (reference sequence). The CDR3 is made up of 12 amino acids. V shed 3 bases and J shed 7 bases, with 9 bases lying between them. The CDR3 spells CASSEGSGEAFF. CDR3 in DNA: TGCGCCAGCAGTGAAGGGTCCGGTGAAGCTTTCTTT.

This clone came up once. The chain joins TRBV6-5 to TRBJ1-2; D is perhaps TRBD1 (5 bases). Germline V gene sequence: CDR1 MNHEY, CDR2 SVGAGI. The CDR3 is 11 residues long. CDR3 sequence (DNA): TGTGCAAGTTCTGGGACCTATGGCTACACCTTC. It yields the protein CASSGTYGYTF.

The J gene is TRBJ2-7, the V gene TRBV27, with D hard to call. This CDR3 is 13 amino acids long. Per the germline V gene, CDR1 is MNHEY and CDR2 is SMNVEV (reference sequence). V was trimmed by 2 bases and J by 7 bases, leaving 12 bases between them. Here the CDR3 reads CASSLNPYVEQYF. The CDR3 nucleotides are TGTGCCAGCAGTTTAAACCCCTACGTAGAGCAGTACTTC.

The chain couples TRBV6-5 to TRBJ1-1; D gene uncertain. Trimming removed 2 bases at V and 4 bases at J, with 8 bases between. The V gene's germline CDR1 is MNHEY and CDR2 SVGAGI. The CDR3 length is 13 residues. CDR3 sequence (DNA): TGTGCCAGCAGTTACGGGCAGTTCACTGAAGCTTTCTTT. Encoded protein: CASSYGQFTEAFF.

This rearrangement joins TRBV5-1 to TRBJ2-6; 7 nucleotides match TRBD1. Trimming took 7 bases from V and 4 from J; bases not matched to a gene: 8. Germline loops: CDR1 SGHRS, CDR2 YFSETQ. This CDR3 contains 15 residues. CDR3 sequence (DNA): TGCGCCAGCGGCGAGACAGGGACCGGGGCCAACGTCCTGACTTTC. Translated: CASGETGTGANVLTF.

The table lists this clone with a count of one. J is TRBJ2-7 and V is TRBV4-1; D might be TRBD2 (6 bases). The CDR3 sequence is 14 residues long. V lost 1 base and J 2 bases, leaving 9 bases between the germline ends. Germline V lookup: CDR1 MGHRA, CDR2 YSYEKL. In nucleotides, the CDR3 is TGCGCCAGCAGCCAAGCGCGGGAACCCTACGAGCAGTACTTC. Encoded protein: CASSQAREPYEQYF.

This clone occurred once. The chain couples TRBV29-1 to TRBJ1-3; D not certain. Germline V CDR1 and CDR2: SQVTM, ANQGSEA. V was shortened by 6 bases and J by 0 bases, with 15 bases between the two germline ends. The CDR3 totals 15 residues. In nucleotides, the CDR3 is TGCAGCGTGTCTGATCGTAGTAACTCTGGAAACACCATATATTTT. Protein sequence: CSVSDRSNSGNTIYF.

V gene TRBV5-4 combines with J gene TRBJ1-2; D is uncertain. V was clipped by 0 bases and J by 3 bases, with 6 bases between them. Germline CDR1 SGHNT, CDR2 YYREEE (reference sequence). This CDR3 has 13 amino acids. The CDR3 DNA sequence: TGTGCCAGCAGCTTGGACAACCACTATGGCTACACCTTC. Protein product: CASSLDNHYGYTF.

The V and J genes are TRBV11-2 and TRBJ1-3; D gene unclear. Per germline, CDR1 SGHAT and CDR2 FQNNGV. V lost 8 bases to trimming and J lost 0 bases, with 2 bases between them. The CDR3 loop spans 11 amino acids. The CDR3 region has the DNA TGTGCCAGCTCCTCTGGAAACACCATATATTTT. Encoded protein: CASSSGNTIYF.

CDR3 amino acids: CASSLPGQGGTEAFF. CDR3 DNA: TGTGCCAGCAGCTTACCGGGACAGGGAGGAACTGAAGCTTTCTTT. V usage is TRBV5-4 and J usage is TRBJ1-1; 9 nucleotides line up with TRBD1. This CDR3 has 15 amino acids. Germline trimming cut 2 bases from V and 5 bases from J; bases unmatched to any gene: 7. CDR1 is SGHNT, CDR2 YYREEE, per germline (reference sequence). The full variable domain, its missing parts supplied by reference TRBV5-4 and TRBJ1-1, is ETGVTQSPTHLIKTRGQQVTLRCSSQSGHNTVSWYQQALGQGPQFIFQYYREEENGRGNFPPRFSGLQFPNYSSELNVNALELDDSALYLCASSLPGQGGTEAFFGQGTRLTVV.

The V gene is TRBV5-1, the J gene TRBJ1-2; D is unclear. With 0 bases removed from V and 6 bases from J, the gap between germline ends came to 18 bases. From germline, CDR1 is SGHRS and CDR2 YFSETQ. The CDR3 runs to 16 residues. CDR3: CASSLATGGRADGYTF. The CDR3 DNA sequence: TGCGCCAGCAGCTTGGCGACCGGTGGACGGGCGGATGGCTACACCTTC. Using reference TRBV5-1 and TRBJ1-2 for the parts outside the CDR3, the full variable domain is KAGVTQTPRYLIKTRGQQVTLSCSPISGHRSVSWYQQTPGQGLQFLFEYFSETQRNKGNFPGRFSGRQFSNSRSEMNVSTLELGDSALYLCASSLATGGRADGYTFGSGTRLTVV.

The chain joins TRBV30 to TRBJ1-2, with D possibly TRBD1 on 5 matching bases. The V end was cut by 3 bases, the J end by 1 base, with 9 bases between. Germline values: CDR1 GTSNPN, CDR2 SVGIG (reference sequence). The CDR3 has 13 residues. CDR3 protein: CAWSRDGNYGYTF. CDR3 in DNA: TGTGCCTGGAGCCGGGACGGTAACTATGGCTACACCTTC.

The chain links TRBV5-6 to TRBJ1-1; TRBD1 agrees at 9 bases. The CDR3 totals 16 residues. In germline, CDR1 is SGHDT, CDR2 YYEEEE. V trimming: 4 bases; J trimming: 0 bases; junction bases outside the gene matches: 7. The CDR3 protein is CASSMDRGSMNTEAFF. The CDR3 nucleotides are TGTGCCAGCAGCATGGACAGGGGAAGCATGAACACTGAAGCTTTCTTT.